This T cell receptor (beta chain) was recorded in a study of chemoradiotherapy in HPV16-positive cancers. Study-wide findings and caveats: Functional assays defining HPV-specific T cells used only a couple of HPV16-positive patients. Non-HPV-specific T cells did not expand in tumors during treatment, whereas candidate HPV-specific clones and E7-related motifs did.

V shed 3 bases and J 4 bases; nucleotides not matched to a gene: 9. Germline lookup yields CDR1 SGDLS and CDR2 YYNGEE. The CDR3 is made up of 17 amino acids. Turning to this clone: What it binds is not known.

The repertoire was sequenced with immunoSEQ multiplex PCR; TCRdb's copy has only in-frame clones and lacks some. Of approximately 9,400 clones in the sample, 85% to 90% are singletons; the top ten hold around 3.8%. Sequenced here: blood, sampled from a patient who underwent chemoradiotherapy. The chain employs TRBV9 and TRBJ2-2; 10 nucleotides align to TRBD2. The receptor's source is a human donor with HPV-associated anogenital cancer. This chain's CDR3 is CASSERGRTSGTGELFF. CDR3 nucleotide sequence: TGTGCCAGCAGCGAGCGGGGTCGGACTAGCGGCACCGGGGAGCTGTTTTTT.